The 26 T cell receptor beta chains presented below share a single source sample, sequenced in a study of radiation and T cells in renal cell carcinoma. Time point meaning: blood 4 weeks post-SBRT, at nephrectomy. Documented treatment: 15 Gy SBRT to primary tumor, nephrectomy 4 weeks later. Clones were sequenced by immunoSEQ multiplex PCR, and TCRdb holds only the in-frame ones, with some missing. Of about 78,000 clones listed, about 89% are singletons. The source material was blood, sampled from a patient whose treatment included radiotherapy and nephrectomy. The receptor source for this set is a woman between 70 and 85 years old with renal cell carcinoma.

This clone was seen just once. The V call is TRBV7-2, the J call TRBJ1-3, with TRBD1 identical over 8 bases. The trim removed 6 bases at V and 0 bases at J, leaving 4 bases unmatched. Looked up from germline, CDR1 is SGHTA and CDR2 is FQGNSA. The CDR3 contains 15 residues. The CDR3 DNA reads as TGTGCCAGCAGTTACACAGGGGGCTCTGGAAACACCATATATTTT. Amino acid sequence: CASSYTGGSGNTIYF.

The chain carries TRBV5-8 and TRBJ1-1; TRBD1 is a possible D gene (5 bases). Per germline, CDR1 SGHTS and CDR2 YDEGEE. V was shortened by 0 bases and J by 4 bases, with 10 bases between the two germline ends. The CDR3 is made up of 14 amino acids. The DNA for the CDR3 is TGTGCCAGCAGCTTGGTGGCGGGGGGCACTGAAGCTTTCTTT. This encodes CASSLVAGGTEAFF.

CDR3 in amino acids: CSLTGQGSSQPQHF. DNA for the CDR3: TGCAGCCTCACCGGACAGGGGTCGAGTCAGCCCCAGCATTTT. The rearrangement links TRBV29-1 to TRBJ1-5; 9 bases line up with TRBD1. Germline CDR1 and CDR2: SQVTM and ANQGSEA. The CDR3 extends over 14 amino acids. Germline trimming cut 8 bases from V and 6 bases from J; bases unmatched to any gene: 11.

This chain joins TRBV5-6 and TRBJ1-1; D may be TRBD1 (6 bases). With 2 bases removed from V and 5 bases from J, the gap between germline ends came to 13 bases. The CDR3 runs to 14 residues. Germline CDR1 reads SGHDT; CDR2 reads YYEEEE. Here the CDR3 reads CASSLQGLWTEAFF. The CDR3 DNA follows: TGTGCCAGCAGCTTACAGGGCCTATGGACTGAAGCTTTCTTT.

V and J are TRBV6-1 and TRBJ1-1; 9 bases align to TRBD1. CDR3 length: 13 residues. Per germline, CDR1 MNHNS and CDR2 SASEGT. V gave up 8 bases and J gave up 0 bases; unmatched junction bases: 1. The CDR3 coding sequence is TGTGCCAGCCACAGGGGGCTGAACACTGAAGCTTTCTTT. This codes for CASHRGLNTEAFF.

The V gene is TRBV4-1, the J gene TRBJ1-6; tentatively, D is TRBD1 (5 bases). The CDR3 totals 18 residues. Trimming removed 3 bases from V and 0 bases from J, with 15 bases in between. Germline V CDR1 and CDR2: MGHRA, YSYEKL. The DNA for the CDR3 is TGCGCCAGCAGCCAGAGTTTGGGGGGGAGCTCCTATAATTCACCCCTCCACTTT. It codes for CASSQSLGGSSYNSPLHF.

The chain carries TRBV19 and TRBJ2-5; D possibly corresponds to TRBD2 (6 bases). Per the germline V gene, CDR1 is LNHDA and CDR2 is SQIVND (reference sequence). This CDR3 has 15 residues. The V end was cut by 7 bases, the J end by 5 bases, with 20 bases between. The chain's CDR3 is CASTDSPGGWETQYF. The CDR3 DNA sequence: TGTGCCAGTACGGATTCTCCTGGGGGGTGGGAGACCCAGTACTTC.

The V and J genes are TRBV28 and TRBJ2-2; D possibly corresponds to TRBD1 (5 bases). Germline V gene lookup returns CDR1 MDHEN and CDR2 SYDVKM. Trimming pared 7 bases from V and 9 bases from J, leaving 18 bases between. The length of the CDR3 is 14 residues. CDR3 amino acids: CASTLYPGHRELFF. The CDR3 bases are TGTGCCAGCACCCTGTACCCAGGGCACCGGGAGCTGTTTTTT.

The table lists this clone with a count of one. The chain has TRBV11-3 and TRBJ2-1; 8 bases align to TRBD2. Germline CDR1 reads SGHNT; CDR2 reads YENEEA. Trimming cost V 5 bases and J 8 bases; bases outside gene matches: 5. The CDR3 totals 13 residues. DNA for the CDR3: TGTGCCAGCAGCGGGACTAGTAGGGATGAGCAGTTCTTC. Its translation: CASSGTSRDEQFF.

CDR3 DNA: TGCGCCAGCAGCTTTGGGACAGGGAAGGCCGGGGCCAACGTCCTGACTTTC. It yields the protein CASSFGTGKAGANVLTF. This chain uses TRBV5-1 with TRBJ2-6; 9 nucleotides match TRBD1. CDR1 is SGHRS and CDR2 is YFSETQ in the germline V gene. The CDR3 extends over 17 amino acids. V dropped 2 bases and J dropped 4; count of bases not matched to a gene: 7.

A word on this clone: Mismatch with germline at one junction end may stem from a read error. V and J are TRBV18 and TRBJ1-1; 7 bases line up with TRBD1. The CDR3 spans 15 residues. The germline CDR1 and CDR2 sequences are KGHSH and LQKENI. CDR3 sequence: CASSPQGSRNTEAFF. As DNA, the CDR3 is TGTGCCAGCTCCCCACAGGGGAGCAGGAACACTGAAGCTTTCTTT.

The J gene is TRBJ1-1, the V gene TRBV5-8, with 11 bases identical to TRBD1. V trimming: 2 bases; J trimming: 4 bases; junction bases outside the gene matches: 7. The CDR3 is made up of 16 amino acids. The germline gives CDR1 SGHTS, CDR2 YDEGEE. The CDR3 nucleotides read TGTGCCAGCAGCTTACGAGCCGGGACAGGGGGCACTGAAGCTTTCTTT. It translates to CASSLRAGTGGTEAFF. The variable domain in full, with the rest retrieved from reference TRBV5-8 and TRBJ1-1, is EAGVTQSPTHLIKTRGQQATLRCSPISGHTSVYWYQQALGLGLQFLLWYDEGEERNRGNFPPRFSGRQFPNYSSELNVNALELEDSALYLCASSLRAGTGGTEAFFGQGTRLTVV.

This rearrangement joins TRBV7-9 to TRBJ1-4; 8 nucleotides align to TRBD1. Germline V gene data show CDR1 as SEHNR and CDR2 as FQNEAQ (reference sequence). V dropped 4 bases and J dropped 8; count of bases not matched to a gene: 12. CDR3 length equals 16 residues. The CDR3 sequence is CASSSRQGMRWEKLFF. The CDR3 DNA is TGTGCCAGCAGCTCGCGACAGGGGATGAGGTGGGAAAAACTGTTTTTT.

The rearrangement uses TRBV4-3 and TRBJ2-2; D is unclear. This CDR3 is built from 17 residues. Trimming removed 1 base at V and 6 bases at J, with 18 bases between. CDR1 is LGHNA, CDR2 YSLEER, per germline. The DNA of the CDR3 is TGCGCCAGCAGCCAAGCCTCAGACGGTACATGGGCCGGGGAGCTGTTTTTT. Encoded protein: CASSQASDGTWAGELFF.

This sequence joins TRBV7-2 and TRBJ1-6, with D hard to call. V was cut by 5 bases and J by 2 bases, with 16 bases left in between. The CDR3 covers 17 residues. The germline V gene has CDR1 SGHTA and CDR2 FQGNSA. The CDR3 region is CASSATMTGTYNSPLHF. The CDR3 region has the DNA TGTGCCAGCAGCGCCACAATGACGGGGACCTATAATTCACCCCTCCACTTT.

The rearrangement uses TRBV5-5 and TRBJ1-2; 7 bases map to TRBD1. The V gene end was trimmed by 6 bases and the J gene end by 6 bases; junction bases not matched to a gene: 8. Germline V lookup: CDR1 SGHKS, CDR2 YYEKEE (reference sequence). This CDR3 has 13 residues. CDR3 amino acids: CASMEGALNGYTF. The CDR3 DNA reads TGTGCCAGCATGGAGGGGGCGCTGAATGGCTACACCTTC.

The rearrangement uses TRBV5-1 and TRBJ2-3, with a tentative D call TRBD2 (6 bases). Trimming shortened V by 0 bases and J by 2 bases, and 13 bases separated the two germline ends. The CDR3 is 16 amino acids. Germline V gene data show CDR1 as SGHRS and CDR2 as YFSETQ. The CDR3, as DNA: TGCGCCAGCAGCTTGGCGGGGGTGAAACCCACAGATACGCAGTATTTT. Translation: CASSLAGVKPTDTQYF.

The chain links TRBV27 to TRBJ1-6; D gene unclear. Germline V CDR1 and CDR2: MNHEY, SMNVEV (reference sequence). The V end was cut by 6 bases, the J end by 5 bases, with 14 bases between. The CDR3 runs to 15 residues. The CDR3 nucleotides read TGTGCCAGCAGCCCCCGGGCCTTTAATAATTCACCCCTCCACTTT. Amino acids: CASSPRAFNNSPLHF.

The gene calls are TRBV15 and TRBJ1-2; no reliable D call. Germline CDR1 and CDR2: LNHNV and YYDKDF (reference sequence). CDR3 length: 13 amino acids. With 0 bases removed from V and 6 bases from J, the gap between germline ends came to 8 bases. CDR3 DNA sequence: TGTGCCACCAGCAGAGATTTTGGCGATGGCTACACCTTC. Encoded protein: CATSRDFGDGYTF. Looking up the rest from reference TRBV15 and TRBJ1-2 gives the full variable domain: DAMVIQNPRYQVTQFGKPVTLSCSQTLNHNVMYWYQQKSSQAPKLLFHYYDKDFNNEADTPDNFQSRRPNTSFCFLDIRSPGLGDTAMYLCATSRDFGDGYTFGSGTRLTVV.

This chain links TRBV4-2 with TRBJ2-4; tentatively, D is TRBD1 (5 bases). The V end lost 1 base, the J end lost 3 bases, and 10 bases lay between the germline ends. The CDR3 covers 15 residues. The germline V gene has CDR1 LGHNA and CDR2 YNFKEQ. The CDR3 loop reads CASSQVTGDKNIQYF. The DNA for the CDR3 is TGTGCCAGCAGCCAAGTAACAGGCGACAAAAACATTCAGTACTTC.

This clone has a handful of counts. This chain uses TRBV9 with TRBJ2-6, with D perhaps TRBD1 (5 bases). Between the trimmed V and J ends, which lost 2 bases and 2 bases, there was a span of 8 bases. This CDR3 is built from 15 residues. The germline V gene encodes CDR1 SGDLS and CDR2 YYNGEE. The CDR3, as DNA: TGTGCCAGCAGCGTTACAGGAGCTGGGGCCAACGTCCTGACTTTC. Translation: CASSVTGAGANVLTF. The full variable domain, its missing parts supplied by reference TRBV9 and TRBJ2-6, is DSGVTQTPKHLITATGQRVTLRCSPRSGDLSVYWYQQSLDQGLQFLIQYYNGEERAKGNILERFSAQQFPDLHSELNLSSLELGDSALYFCASSVTGAGANVLTFGAGSRLTVL.

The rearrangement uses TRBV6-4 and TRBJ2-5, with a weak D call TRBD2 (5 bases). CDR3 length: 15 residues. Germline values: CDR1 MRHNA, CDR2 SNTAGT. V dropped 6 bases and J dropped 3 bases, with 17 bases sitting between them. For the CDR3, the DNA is TGTGCCAGCAGGACGATAACTTCGAGGGAAGAGACCCAGTACTTC. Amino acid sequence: CASRTITSREETQYF.

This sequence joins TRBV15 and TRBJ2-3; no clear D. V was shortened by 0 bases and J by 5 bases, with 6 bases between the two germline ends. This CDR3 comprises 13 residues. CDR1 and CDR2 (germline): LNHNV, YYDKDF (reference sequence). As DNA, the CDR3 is TGTGCCACCAGCAGAGATCAAGGAGATACGCAGTATTTT. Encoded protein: CATSRDQGDTQYF.

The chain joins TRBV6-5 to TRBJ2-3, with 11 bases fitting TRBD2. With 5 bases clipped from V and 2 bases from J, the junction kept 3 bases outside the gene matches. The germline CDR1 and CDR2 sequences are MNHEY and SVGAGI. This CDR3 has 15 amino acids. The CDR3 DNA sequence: TGTGCCAGCAGTAGACTAGCGGGGAACACAGATACGCAGTATTTT. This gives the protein CASSRLAGNTDTQYF.

CDR3 nucleotide sequence: TGTGCCAGCAGCCCCCAGAGGACTCAGCCCCAGCATTTT. This sequence encodes CASSPQRTQPQHF. The chain joins TRBV7-6 to TRBJ1-5; D ambiguous. Germline V gene data show CDR1 as SGHVS and CDR2 as FNYEAQ. The CDR3 contains 13 residues. V lost 5 bases, J lost 6 bases, and 11 bases lay in between.

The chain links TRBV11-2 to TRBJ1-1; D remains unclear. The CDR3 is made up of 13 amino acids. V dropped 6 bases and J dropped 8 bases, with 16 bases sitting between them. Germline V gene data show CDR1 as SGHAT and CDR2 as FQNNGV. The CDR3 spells CASSPLTREEAFF. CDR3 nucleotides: TGTGCCAGCAGTCCCTTGACGCGAGAGGAAGCTTTCTTT.